One sample yielded the 21 T cell receptor beta chains listed below, sequenced in a study of graft-versus-host responses after intestinal transplantation. These receptors have no identified antigens. The assay was immunoSEQ multiplex PCR, and TCRdb's table has in-frame clones only and misses some. Among around 87,000 clones listed, 92% were seen once. The sample was unstimulated CD8+ T cells sorted from spleen or lymph node cells, taken before transplant. Receptor source: a human donor who was the organ donor for an intestinal transplant.

V gene TRBV4-2 combines with J gene TRBJ2-3; D is ambiguous. Per the germline V gene, CDR1 is LGHNA and CDR2 is YNFKEQ. The V gene lost 0 bases and the J gene lost 0 bases, with 10 bases spanning the gap. There are 16 residues in the CDR3. The CDR3 DNA reads TGTGCCAGCAGCCAAGAATCGGGTTCTAGCACAGATACGCAGTATTTT. Protein sequence: CASSQESGSSTDTQYF.

The V gene is TRBV5-1, the J gene TRBJ2-3; D possibly corresponds to TRBD2 (5 bases). Per the germline V gene, CDR1 is SGHRS and CDR2 is YFSETQ. V was shortened by 5 bases and J by 4 bases, with 11 bases between the two germline ends. This CDR3 has 13 residues. The CDR3 coding sequence is TGCGCCAGCAGACTAGGGTGGGCAGATACGCAGTATTTT. Protein sequence: CASRLGWADTQYF.

This chain joins TRBV28 and TRBJ1-2; TRBD1 agrees at 9 bases. Losses at the gene ends were 8 bases for V and 4 bases for J; bases not matched to a gene: 2. The CDR3 runs to 12 residues. In germline, CDR1 is MDHEN, CDR2 SYDVKM. DNA of the CDR3: TGTGCCAGCGCGGGACAGGGCTATGGCTACACCTTC. Encoded protein: CASAGQGYGYTF.

The CDR3 DNA is TGTGCCAGTAGGGAGGTTTATAATTCACCCCTCCACTTT. Translating gives CASREVYNSPLHF. This chain uses TRBV19 with TRBJ1-6; D remains ambiguous. The CDR3 sequence is 13 residues long. Germline CDR1 is LNHDA and CDR2 is SQIVND (reference sequence). Trimming pared 6 bases from V and 4 bases from J, leaving 7 bases between.

The genes are TRBV30 and TRBJ1-2; 10 bases agree with TRBD1. Germline V lookup: CDR1 GTSNPN, CDR2 SVGIG (reference sequence). V gave up 1 base and J gave up 4 bases; unmatched junction bases: 3. The CDR3 is made up of 14 amino acids. The chain's CDR3 is CAWSGQGAGYGYTF. The CDR3 DNA follows: TGTGCCTGGAGTGGACAGGGGGCTGGCTATGGCTACACCTTC.

The chain recombines TRBV13 with TRBJ2-7; D ambiguous. CDR3 size: 12 residues. CDR1 is PRHDT and CDR2 is FYEKMQ in the germline V gene (reference sequence). Trimming shortened V by 5 bases and J by 3 bases, and 8 bases separated the two germline ends. The CDR3 loop reads CASSVRYYEQYF. In DNA, the CDR3 is TGTGCCAGCAGCGTCAGATACTACGAGCAGTACTTC.

This rearrangement joins TRBV4-1 to TRBJ1-1; 7 positions agree with TRBD1. Germline CDR1 MGHRA, CDR2 YSYEKL. The CDR3 loop spans 12 amino acids. After removal of 3 bases from V and 10 bases from J, the junction contained 5 bases not matched to a gene. The DNA of the CDR3 is TGCGCCAGCAGCCATGGGACAGACTTAGCTTTCTTT. Residues: CASSHGTDLAFF.

The V and J genes are TRBV6-1 and TRBJ2-7, with unresolved D. Germline V gene sequence: CDR1 MNHNS, CDR2 SASEGT. This CDR3 is 13 amino acids long. Trimming shortened V by 3 bases and J by 2 bases, and 8 bases separated the two germline ends. The CDR3 nucleotides read TGTGCCAGCAGTGACCGACAAGCCTACGAGCAGTACTTC. Protein: CASSDRQAYEQYF.

The rearrangement links TRBV4-3 to TRBJ1-1; D not certain. The V gene lost 1 base and the J gene lost 5 bases, with 11 bases spanning the gap. Germline V lookup: CDR1 LGHNA, CDR2 YSLEER. This CDR3 comprises 14 residues. CDR3 loop: CASSQAPRFTEAFF. The CDR3 DNA is TGCGCCAGCAGCCAAGCCCCTAGATTTACTGAAGCTTTCTTT.

This chain joins TRBV7-9 and TRBJ1-2, with D perhaps matching TRBD1 (6 bases). The germline CDR1 and CDR2 sequences are SEHNR and FQNEAQ (reference sequence). The CDR3 contains 18 residues. V lost 4 bases, J lost 2 bases, and 23 bases lay in between. The CDR3 loop is CASSSFLTGDTLNYGYTF. The CDR3 DNA reads as TGTGCCAGCAGCTCCTTCCTAACCGGGGACACCCTCAACTATGGCTACACCTTC.

This chain connects TRBV7-9 to TRBJ2-5; 7 bases line up with TRBD2. CDR1 is SEHNR and CDR2 is FQNEAQ in the germline V gene (reference sequence). The CDR3 contains 15 residues. V was clipped by 4 bases and J by 9 bases; unmatched bases: 14. CDR3 DNA: TGTGCCAGCAGCTCCCGCCGGGACCCGGGGGGAGCCCAGTACTTC. Translation gives CASSSRRDPGGAQYF.

The V call is TRBV2, the J call TRBJ1-2, with D possibly matching TRBD1 (5 bases). The CDR3 length is 10 residues. The V gene's germline CDR1 is SNHLY and CDR2 FYNNEI. V lost 10 bases and J 10 bases, leaving 13 bases between the germline ends. CDR3 coding DNA: TGTGCCACCCTTTCACAGGCCTACACCTTC. Translation: CATLSQAYTF.

V is TRBV11-2 and J is TRBJ2-3, with a tentative D call TRBD1 (6 bases). The CDR3 is made up of 13 amino acids. Germline assignment: CDR1 SGHAT and CDR2 FQNNGV. V lost 8 bases and J lost 2, with 11 bases in between. CDR3 nucleotide sequence: TGTGCCAGCGCCAGGGGAAACACAGATACGCAGTATTTT. It specifies CASARGNTDTQYF.

The chain couples TRBV5-1 to TRBJ2-5, with unresolved D. Germline-derived CDR1 and CDR2 are SGHRS and YFSETQ. This CDR3 spans 14 amino acids. The V gene lost 0 bases and the J gene lost 3 bases, with 9 bases spanning the gap. The CDR3 DNA sequence: TGCGCCAGCAGCTTGGAGCCTAACGAAGAGACCCAGTACTTC. It specifies CASSLEPNEETQYF. The whole variable domain, remainder taken from reference TRBV5-1 and TRBJ2-5, is KAGVTQTPRYLIKTRGQQVTLSCSPISGHRSVSWYQQTPGQGLQFLFEYFSETQRNKGNFPGRFSGRQFSNSRSEMNVSTLELGDSALYLCASSLEPNEETQYFGPGTRLLVL.

This clone was detected a few times. The chain links TRBV19 to TRBJ1-1, with D hard to call. V gave up 1 base and J gave up 5 bases, with 11 bases separating them. Germline CDR1 reads LNHDA; CDR2 reads SQIVND (reference sequence). The CDR3 totals 14 residues. CDR3 in amino acids: CASSIGSSGTEAFF. CDR3 DNA: TGTGCCAGTAGTATAGGATCGTCGGGGACTGAAGCTTTCTTT.

V gene TRBV7-9 combines with J gene TRBJ2-7, with 7 bases matching TRBD1. CDR1 and CDR2 (germline): SEHNR, FQNEAQ (reference sequence). CDR3 size: 15 residues. With V trimmed by 7 bases and J by 1 base, 10 bases remained unmatched. CDR3 residues: CASTTDRDLSYEQYF. The CDR3 nucleotides read TGTGCCAGCACCACAGACAGGGATCTTTCCTACGAGCAGTACTTC.

This chain connects TRBV7-3 to TRBJ2-5; TRBD1 aligns across 11 bases. J was trimmed by 4 bases and V by 5 bases; bases with no gene match: 6. CDR1 SGHTA and CDR2 FQGTGA come from the germline V gene. The CDR3 totals 15 residues. CDR3 protein: CASSTGTGGRETQYF. As DNA, the CDR3 is TGTGCCAGCAGCACCGGGACAGGGGGGAGAGAGACCCAGTACTTC. The full variable domain, with the rest looked up from reference TRBV7-3 and TRBJ2-5, is GAGVSQTPSNKVTEKGKYVELRCDPISGHTALYWYRQSLGQGPEFLIYFQGTGAADDSGLPNDRFFAVRPEGSVSTLKIQRTERGDSAVYLCASSTGTGGRETQYFGPGTRLLVL.

The rearrangement uses TRBV7-8 and TRBJ1-2; 8 nucleotides align to TRBD1. V gave up 1 base and J gave up 5 bases; unmatched junction bases: 9. The CDR3 is 16 residues long. Germline loops: CDR1 SGHVS, CDR2 FQNEAQ. For the CDR3, the DNA is TGTGCCAGCAGCTTAGTTGACAGGGGATCTTGGTATGGCTACACCTTC. Protein sequence: CASSLVDRGSWYGYTF.

The chain uses TRBV6-5 and TRBJ2-7, with a tentative D call TRBD1 (6 bases). CDR3 length: 12 amino acids. Germline values: CDR1 MNHEY, CDR2 SVGAGI. Trimming stripped 5 bases from V and 4 bases from J, with 9 bases between. The CDR3, as DNA: TGTGCCAGCAGTAAGGACAGTTACGAGCAGTACTTC. Translating it yields CASSKDSYEQYF.

The V and J genes are TRBV5-6 and TRBJ2-1; TRBD2 matches 9 bases. V trimming: 5 bases; J trimming: 4 bases; junction bases outside the gene matches: 7. This CDR3 is 15 amino acids long. Germline V gene sequence: CDR1 SGHDT, CDR2 YYEEEE. For the CDR3, the DNA is TGTGCCAGCAGAGTTCTGACTAGCGGATACAATGAGCAGTTCTTC. As protein: CASRVLTSGYNEQFF.

The genes are TRBV4-2 and TRBJ1-1, with D uncertain. CDR1 and CDR2 from the germline V gene are LGHNA and YNFKEQ. This CDR3 comprises 19 residues. The V end lost 0 bases, the J end lost 4 bases, and 24 bases lay between the germline ends. The CDR3 region is CASSQDNLWEVWTGTEAFF. CDR3 DNA: TGTGCCAGCAGCCAAGACAATTTGTGGGAGGTCTGGACCGGCACTGAAGCTTTCTTT.